The 12 T cell receptor beta chains given below trace back to one sample, sequenced in a study of blood T cell repertoires in COVID-19. The repertoire was sequenced with immunoSEQ multiplex PCR; TCRdb's copy has only in-frame clones and lacks some. The sample includes around 370,000 clones, around 90% of them seen just once. Sequences were obtained from peripheral blood. The origin of the receptors is a man aged 18-30 years with active or convalescent COVID-19.

The chain joins TRBV7-3 to TRBJ2-3; D is possibly TRBD2 (5 bases). The germline V and J ends were trimmed by 4 bases and 7 bases, with 15 bases remaining between them. This CDR3 is 14 amino acids long. The germline V gene has CDR1 SGHTA and CDR2 FQGTGA. The CDR3 DNA follows: TGTGCCAGCAGCTCCGAGAGGGTTCCGAATACGCAGTATTTT. Translating it yields CASSSERVPNTQYF.

The genes are TRBV3-1 (or the pseudogene TRBV3-2) and TRBJ1-3; a weak D match, TRBD1 (5 bases). Germline CDR1 reads LGHDT; CDR2 reads YNNKEL (reference sequence). The V end was cut by 4 bases, the J end by 4 bases, with 17 bases between. The CDR3 is 16 residues long. This chain's CDR3 is CASSLGSRVGGNTIYF. CDR3 nucleotides: TGTGCCAGCAGCCTGGGAAGCAGGGTGGGAGGAAACACCATATATTTT.

This sequence joins TRBV10-3 and TRBJ1-2, with 7 bases aligning to TRBD1. Per germline, CDR1 ENHRY and CDR2 SYGVKD. The trim removed 3 bases at V and 2 bases at J, leaving 9 bases unmatched. This CDR3 has 16 amino acids. Written as DNA, the CDR3 is TGTGCCATCAGTGACCCTGGACAGGTCCTCAACTATGGCTACACCTTC. Encoded protein: CAISDPGQVLNYGYTF.

The rearrangement links TRBV6-5 to TRBJ1-2; TRBD1 might be the D (6 bases). The germline gives CDR1 MNHEY, CDR2 SVGAGI. Trimming shortened V by 6 bases and J by 4 bases, and 15 bases separated the two germline ends. The length of the CDR3 is 14 residues. CDR3 coding DNA: TGTGCCAGCAGCCGGGGGGGCCTGGGCTATGGCTACACCTTC. Translating it yields CASSRGGLGYGYTF.

This clone has just one count. The chain joins TRBV2 to TRBJ2-3; no clear D. The CDR3 has 14 residues. The germline V gene has CDR1 SNHLY and CDR2 FYNNEI. V was pared by 1 base and J by 1 base, with 6 bases between. The CDR3 sequence: CASSEDRGTDTQYF. The CDR3 bases are TGTGCCAGCAGTGAAGACCGGGGCACAGATACGCAGTATTTT.

V is TRBV6-5 and J is TRBJ1-2; 7 nucleotides line up with TRBD1. The V segment lost 3 bases and the J segment 3 bases; nucleotides outside the gene matches: 4. The CDR3 has 14 residues. Germline CDR1 MNHEY, CDR2 SVGAGI. CDR3 coding DNA: TGTGCCAGCAGTTATTATCAGGGGGACTATGGCTACACCTTC. This gives the protein CASSYYQGDYGYTF.

The rearrangement links TRBV4-3 to TRBJ1-1; D unclear. Germline V gene lookup returns CDR1 LGHNA and CDR2 YSLEER. V was trimmed by 1 base and J by 7 bases, leaving 13 bases between them. CDR3 length: 14 amino acids. CDR3 region: CASSQVGGAFEAFF. CDR3 coding DNA: TGCGCCAGCAGCCAAGTAGGCGGAGCGTTTGAAGCTTTCTTT.

This rearrangement joins TRBV7-3 to TRBJ2-7, with 9 bases aligning to TRBD1. The junction had 5 bases not matched to a gene; V was cut back by 2 bases and J by 3 bases. Germline V lookup: CDR1 SGHTA, CDR2 FQGTGA. The CDR3 has 15 amino acids. This chain's CDR3 is CASSLATGGDYEQYF. In nucleotides, the CDR3 is TGTGCCAGCAGCTTAGCGACAGGGGGGGACTACGAGCAGTACTTC.

This chain connects TRBV5-3 to TRBJ1-2; 7 bases line up with TRBD1. TRBV5-3 is an ORF; its function is uncertain. The CDR3 has 13 amino acids. Trimming took 7 bases from V and 6 from J; bases not matched to a gene: 9. CDR3 amino acids: CARPHKGGNGYTF. In nucleotides, the CDR3 is TGTGCCAGACCCCACAAAGGGGGCAATGGCTACACCTTC.

The chain joins TRBV5-6 to TRBJ1-5; D is undetermined. V was trimmed by 0 bases and J by 6 bases, leaving 13 bases between them. The CDR3 totals 15 residues. The V gene's germline CDR1 is SGHDT and CDR2 YYEEEE. CDR3 DNA: TGTGCCAGCAGCTTGGGGTTTCGGGCGGGTCAGCCCCAGCATTTT. This encodes CASSLGFRAGQPQHF.

The chain employs TRBV9 and TRBJ2-1; 9 nucleotides agree with TRBD2. Looked up from germline, CDR1 is SGDLS and CDR2 is YYNGEE. The ends lost 4 bases at V and 7 bases at J; junction bases unmatched: 9. The CDR3 extends over 15 amino acids. CDR3 nucleotide sequence: TGTGCCAGCAGCCCCCTAGCGGGAACTTTGAATGAGCAGTTCTTC. The encoded protein is CASSPLAGTLNEQFF.

The chain couples TRBV6-5 to TRBJ1-6, with TRBD1 identical over 7 bases. There are 13 residues in the CDR3. Trimming removed 10 bases from V and 6 bases from J; junction bases left unmatched: 6. CDR1 MNHEY and CDR2 SVGAGI come from the germline V gene. CDR3 DNA: TGTGCCACCGCGGGACAGCTTAATTCACCCCTCCACTTT. This encodes CATAGQLNSPLHF.